A selection of T cell receptor beta chains follows, all from one sample in a study of tumor-infiltrating lymphocytes in oesophageal squamous cell carcinoma. TCRdb re-called the PCR reads with MiXCR, one entry per CDR3 protein. This sample has about 10,000 distinct CDR3 sequences, with around 60% found just once. The specimen was esophageal tumor tissue. The receptors originated from a female donor with esophageal squamous cell carcinoma. Both conserved end residues are part of each CDR3. The D gene is left open where the match is weak. Rows give clone size only sometimes, using once, few, many, or a class for an expanded clone.

length	V	D	size	J	CDR3	DNA
16	TRBV7-3	-	-	TRBJ2-1	CASSLASVMDLDEQFF	TGTGCCAGCAGCTTAGCCTCGGTGATGGACCTCGATGAGCAGTTCTTC
13	TRBV5-1	-	-	TRBJ2-7	CASSPGVAYEQYF	TGCGCCAGCAGCCCGGGGGTCGCCTACGAGCAGTACTTC
17	TRBV4-3	TRBD2	-	TRBJ2-1	CASSQRQGGRAGNEQFF	TGCGCTAGCAGCCAACGACAAGGCGGGAGGGCGGGTAATGAGCAGTTCTTC
21	TRBV12-3/TRBV12-4	TRBD2	once	TRBJ2-7	CASSPSGRKTDTQYLLKFRLF	TGTGCCAGCAGTCCTAGCGGGAGGAAGACAGATACGCAGTATTTATTAAAATTTAGACTATTT
13	TRBV10-3	-	large	TRBJ2-1	CAISVDRENEQFF	TGTGCCATCAGTGTGGACCGGGAGAATGAGCAGTTCTTC
12	TRBV6-2/TRBV6-3	-	-	TRBJ2-3	CASSYFGDTQYF	TGTGCCAGCAGTTACTTTGGCGATACGCAGTATTTT
14	TRBV2	-	medium-sized	TRBJ1-6	CASRWGGLDSPLHF	TGTGCCAGCAGGTGGGGGGGGCTCGATTCACCCCTCCACTTT
14	TRBV7-2	-	-	TRBJ2-5	CASSLSRGQETQYF	TGTGCCAGCAGCTTAAGCAGGGGCCAAGAGACCCAGTACTTC
14	TRBV7-3	-	-	TRBJ2-2	CASSPRTRTGELFF	TGTGCCAGCAGCCCCCGGACCCGCACCGGGGAGCTGTTTTTT
15	TRBV24-1	TRBD2	-	TRBJ2-1	CAIGTSGAVVNEQFF	TGTGCCATCGGGACTAGCGGGGCGGTCGTCAATGAGCAGTTCTTC
13	TRBV3-1	-	once	TRBJ2-7	CASSSDSEDEQYF	TGTGCCAGCAGTTCGGACAGTGAAGACGAGCAGTACTTC
14	TRBV7-6	TRBD2	few	TRBJ2-1	CASSSRLAGNEQFF	TGTGCCAGCAGCTCGCGACTAGCCGGCAATGAGCAGTTCTTC
12	TRBV10-2	-	-	TRBJ2-3	CASSEEGDTQYF	TGCGCCAGCAGTGAAGAGGGAGATACGCAGTATTTT
12	TRBV6-1	TRBD1	many	TRBJ1-1	CASNSGQGKAFF	TGTGCCAGCAATTCCGGACAGGGAAAGGCTTTCTTT
13	TRBV7-1	-	-	TRBJ2-5	CASSSTTQETQYF	TGTGCCAGCAGCTCGACGACTCAAGAGACCCAGTACTTC
15	TRBV7-9	-	-	TRBJ2-5	CASSKLVRAQETQYF	TGTGCCAGCAGCAAGCTGGTGCGCGCACAAGAGACCCAGTACTTC
15	TRBV6-1	-	few	TRBJ2-3	CASSEGAGSTDTQYF	TGTGCCAGCAGTGAGGGGGCGGGGAGCACAGATACGCAGTATTTT